The rows below give T cell receptor beta chains drawn from one sample of a study of cytomegalovirus exposure and HLA in healthy donors. This table comes from immunoSEQ multiplex PCR, and its TCRdb copy is limited to in-frame clones, with some not included. The sample holds approximately 150,000 clones; approximately 80% are singletons and the top ten take around 14%. Sequences were obtained from PBMCs. Receptor source: a woman aged 40 to 50 in good health and CMV-seronegative. CDR3s include the opening cysteine and the closing phenylalanine or tryptophan. D genes are given only for firm matches. Part of the rows lack a size; the others show once, few, many or a class for expanded clones.

D gene	clone size	V gene	J gene	CDR3 protein	CDR3 DNA
TRBD2	-	TRBV19	TRBJ2-3	CASSIGGGSGGPQYF	TGTGCCAGTAGTATAGGAGGTGGTAGCGGGGGCCCGCAGTATTTT
TRBD1	-	TRBV6-5	TRBJ1-2	CASKPGQGGYTF	TGTGCCAGTAAGCCTGGACAGGGGGGCTACACCTTC
TRBD1	-	TRBV5-1	TRBJ1-3	CASSAVSGGSGNTIYF	TGCGCCAGCAGCGCGGTTTCAGGGGGTTCTGGAAACACCATATATTTT
-	few	TRBV7-6	TRBJ2-2	CASRTPTGDGAGGELFF	TGTGCCAGCAGAACTCCCACAGGGGACGGAGCGGGCGGGGAGCTGTTTTTT
TRBD2	-	TRBV7-2	TRBJ2-1	CASSGTLAGGGNEQFF	TGTGCCAGCAGCGGAACACTAGCGGGAGGAGGCAATGAGCAGTTCTTC
-	-	TRBV11-1	TRBJ1-1	CASSLGQNTEAFF	TGTGCCAGCAGCTTGGGGCAGAACACTGAAGCTTTCTTT
-	-	TRBV28	TRBJ2-7	CASSLPSFAQYF	TGTGCCAGCAGTCTACCCTCTTTTGCGCAGTACTTC
-	-	TRBV27	TRBJ1-4	CASRRKGVETGKLFF	TGTGCCAGCAGACGGAAGGGGGTTGAGACGGGAAAACTGTTTTTT
-	-	TRBV10-1	TRBJ1-6	CARMRLLPYNSPLHF	TGCGCCAGAATGAGACTCCTGCCCTATAATTCACCCCTCCACTTT
-	-	TRBV18	TRBJ1-2	CASSPLRGVDEGYTF	TGTGCCAGCTCACCGTTACGGGGGGTTGATGAAGGCTACACCTTC
TRBD2	-	TRBV6-1	TRBJ2-7	CASSLLAGGLREQYF	TGTGCCAGCAGTCTACTAGCGGGAGGGTTGAGAGAGCAGTACTTC
-	-	TRBV28	TRBJ1-1	CASRIDGNTEASF	TGTGCCAGCCGGATAGACGGGAACACTGAAGCTTCCTTT
-	-	TRBV2	TRBJ2-7	CARKDSSSSYEQYF	TGTGCCAGAAAGGACAGCTCGAGCTCCTACGAGCAGTACTTC
TRBD1	-	TRBV30	TRBJ1-4	CAWNTGGQYEKLFF	TGTGCCTGGAATACAGGGGGCCAGTATGAAAAACTGTTTTTT
-	once	TRBV6-1	TRBJ2-7	CASSDFAGRYEQYF	TGTGCCAGCAGTGATTTTGCAGGGCGGTACGAGCAGTACTTC
TRBD1	-	TRBV5-1	TRBJ2-3	CASSLGQGGTDTQYF	TGCGCCAGCAGCCTGGGACAGGGTGGGACAGATACGCAGTATTTT
TRBD1	once	TRBV19	TRBJ1-5	CASSKGTGTGYQPQHF	TGTGCCAGTAGCAAAGGAACCGGGACAGGGTATCAGCCCCAGCATTTT
-	once	TRBV6-1	TRBJ2-7	CASKKDGSLYEQYF	TGTGCCAGCAAGAAGGACGGGAGTTTGTACGAGCAGTACTTC
TRBD1	-	TRBV7-2	TRBJ1-6	CASSQDRENSPLHF	TGTGCCAGCAGCCAGGACAGGGAGAATTCACCCCTCCACTTT
TRBD1	-	TRBV30	TRBJ1-3	CAWTGQSRSGNTIYF	TGTGCCTGGACGGGACAGTCCCGCTCTGGAAACACCATATATTTT
TRBD2	-	TRBV11-2	TRBJ2-7	CASSSRTRSEQYF	TGTGCCAGCAGCTCCCGGACTAGGTCCGAGCAGTACTTC
TRBD2	few	TRBV7-6	TRBJ2-6	CASSPTLGGAGANVLTF	TGTGCCAGCAGCCCCACCCTGGGAGGGGCTGGGGCCAACGTCCTGACTTTC
-	-	TRBV6-5	TRBJ1-3	CASGGGGSGNTIYF	TGTGCCAGCGGAGGGGGGGGCTCTGGAAACACCATATATTTT
TRBD2	-	TRBV9	TRBJ2-1	CASSPAGNYNEQFF	TGTGCCAGCAGCCCAGCGGGAAATTACAATGAGCAGTTCTTC
-	-	TRBV4-1	TRBJ1-4	CASSQTGTTNEKLFF	TGCGCCAGCAGCCAAACCGGGACAACTAATGAAAAACTGTTTTTT
-	-	TRBV18	TRBJ1-2	CASSPPGQSQPGYTF	TGTGCCAGCTCACCACCTGGGCAATCCCAACCGGGCTACACCTTC
TRBD2	once	TRBV18	TRBJ2-1	CASSRPSGRAYEQFF	TGTGCCAGCTCACGCCCTAGCGGGAGGGCCTATGAGCAGTTCTTC
-	-	TRBV6-6	TRBJ2-2	CASTRDTPNTGELFF	TGTGCCAGCACCCGGGACACCCCGAACACCGGGGAGCTGTTTTTT
-	-	TRBV6-5	TRBJ1-1	CASSYPGRGSAEAFF	TGTGCCAGCAGTTACCCGGGGCGGGGATCGGCTGAAGCTTTCTTT
-	-	TRBV9	TRBJ2-1	CASSVAGTASYNEQFF	TGTGCCAGCAGCGTAGCCGGGACTGCCTCCTACAATGAGCAGTTCTTC
TRBD1	once	TRBV6-5	TRBJ2-1	CASSVGQGGLNEQFF	TGTGCCAGCAGTGTAGGACAGGGGGGGCTCAATGAGCAGTTCTTC
TRBD1	-	TRBV11-3	TRBJ2-2	CASSLWVRTGGTGELFF	TGTGCCAGCAGCTTATGGGTCAGGACAGGGGGCACCGGGGAGCTGTTTTTT
-	few	TRBV5-1	TRBJ2-3	CASSLGGGLDTQYF	TGCGCCAGCAGCTTGGGGGGGGGCTTGGATACGCAGTATTTT
-	-	TRBV18	TRBJ1-2	CASSPYGTGNYGYTF	TGTGCCAGCTCACCATACGGAACAGGGAACTATGGCTACACCTTC
TRBD1	-	TRBV5-1	TRBJ2-6	CASFRDSSGANVLTF	TGCGCCAGCTTCAGGGACAGCTCTGGGGCCAACGTCCTGACTTTC
-	-	TRBV6-6	TRBJ1-1	CASRPQGNTEAFF	TGTGCCAGCAGACCCCAGGGGAACACTGAAGCTTTCTTT
-	-	TRBV28	TRBJ2-2	CASSSLGTGELFF	TGTGCCAGCAGCTCCCTCGGCACCGGGGAGCTGTTTTTT
TRBD2	-	TRBV7-9	TRBJ2-1	CASSRSGTSLEAFF	TGTGCCAGCAGCAGATCCGGGACTAGCCTAGAGGCGTTCTTC
TRBD2	-	TRBV7-9	TRBJ2-1	CSSSLVAGGLDEQFF	TGTTCCAGCAGCTTAGTTGCGGGGGGTTTGGATGAGCAGTTCTTC
-	-	TRBV19	TRBJ1-1	CASSFGGNTEAFF	TGTGCCAGTAGTTTCGGGGGGAACACTGAAGCTTTCTTT
TRBD1	-	TRBV15	TRBJ2-1	CATSALQGPLIF	TGTGCCACCAGCGCATTACAGGGGCCCCTCATCTTC
-	once	TRBV6-5	TRBJ1-2	CASSTPAGLGGYTF	TGTGCCAGCAGTACCCCCGCAGGGCTGGGTGGCTACACCTTC
-	-	TRBV10-3	TRBJ1-3	CAISESTVGDTIYF	TGTGCCATCAGTGAGTCGACGGTCGGAGACACCATATATTTT
TRBD1	-	TRBV15	TRBJ1-4	CATSRGQGAEKLFF	TGTGCCACCAGCAGAGGACAGGGGGCGGAAAAACTGTTTTTT
-	once	TRBV15	TRBJ1-5	CATSRDPNQPQHF	TGTGCCACCAGCAGAGACCCTAATCAGCCCCAGCATTTT
TRBD1	-	TRBV6-1	TRBJ1-6	CASRGQFSPLHF	TGTGCCAGCAGGGGACAGTTTTCACCCCTCCACTTT
-	-	TRBV5-6	TRBJ2-3	CASSLAADTQYF	TGTGCCAGCAGCTTGGCCGCGGATACGCAGTATTTT